This T cell receptor (beta chain) was profiled in a study of T cell responses to AZD1222 COVID-19 vaccine. Study-wide findings and caveats: Mapped onto spike, vaccine-associated CD4 TCRs spanned it and were dominant at 160-218 and 743-854.

Clones were sequenced by immunoSEQ multiplex PCR, and TCRdb holds only the in-frame ones, with some missing. The sample shows 200,000 or so clones, approximately 93% of them seen only once. Concerning this clone: Its antigen is not known.

The sequence derives from an adult who received the AZD1222 COVID-19 vaccine. Sequencing used peripheral blood, obtained 28 days after the second AZD1222 dose.

Here the CDR3 DNA reads TGTGCCAGTAGTAATCAGGACACCAATCAGCCCCAGCATTTT. Translating it yields CASSNQDTNQPQHF. The rearrangement links TRBV19 to TRBJ1-5; tentative D call: TRBD1 (5 bases). This CDR3 has 14 amino acids. The V and J ends lost 4 bases and 3 bases respectively, with 10 bases between them. The germline V gene has CDR1 LNHDA and CDR2 SQIVND (reference sequence).